This TCR beta chain was observed in a study of cytomegalovirus exposure and HLA in healthy donors. The table lists this clone with a count of one. Clones were sequenced by immunoSEQ multiplex PCR, and TCRdb holds only the in-frame ones, with some missing. The data contain 71,000 or so clones, 94% of them seen just once; the ten biggest clones take up more than 1%. This TCR was sampled from a woman aged 18-29 years in good health and CMV-seronegative. Material for sequencing was PBMCs.

CDR3 loop: CASSVGLAGGYRTDTQYF. The CDR3 region has the DNA TGTGCCAGCAGCGTAGGTCTAGCGGGAGGCTACCGCACAGATACGCAGTATTTT. The gene calls are TRBV9 and TRBJ2-3; TRBD2 agrees at 11 bases. CDR3 length: 18 amino acids. Trimming took 0 bases from V and 1 from J; bases not matched to a gene: 7. Germline-derived CDR1 and CDR2 are SGDLS and YYNGEE.